This TCR beta chain was identified in a study of control samples from healthy donors and cancer patients. Data came from immunoSEQ multiplex PCR; TCRdb stores just in-frame clones and leaves some out. Here the sample spans fewer than 200,000 clones, roughly 90% being singletons. The CDR3 has 13 amino acids. Germline CDR1 and CDR2: MNHEY and SMNVEV (reference sequence). Deletions cut 9 bases from V and 4 bases from J, with 15 bases between. Sequencing used blood. The source is a man aged 25-40 years in good health. The V call is TRBV27, the J call TRBJ1-1; D is uncertain. This CDR3 is CASSRVLGTEAFF. The DNA of the CDR3 is TGTGCCAGTAGTCGGGTTCTGGGCACTGAAGCTTTCTTT.